This T cell receptor (beta chain) derives from a study of blood T cell repertoires in COVID-19. Study-level background: PBMCs, B-cell-depleted T cells, or T cells were the source of the cDNA or gDNA that made up the material.

In its sample, this clone was seen once. Sequenced by immunoSEQ multiplex PCR; TCRdb stores in-frame clones only, minus some. The sample contains approximately 350,000 clones, roughly nine tenths of which appear only once. Sequencing was done on a sample of peripheral blood. This sequence was found in a woman aged 25 to 39 with COVID-19, enrolled during active disease.

The CDR3 protein is CASSVGVGGEQPQHF. The DNA of the CDR3 is TGTGCCAGCAGCGTAGGAGTGGGGGGGGAGCAGCCCCAGCATTTT. V gene TRBV9 combines with J gene TRBJ1-5; D possibly corresponds to TRBD1 (5 bases). From germline, CDR1 is SGDLS and CDR2 YYNGEE. V was shortened by 0 bases and J by 7 bases, with 14 bases between the two germline ends. The CDR3 consists of 15 residues. The full variable domain, in which reference TRBV9 and TRBJ1-5 provide the parts outside the CDR3, is DSGVTQTPKHLITATGQRVTLRCSPRSGDLSVYWYQQSLDQGLQFLIQYYNGEERAKGNILERFSAQQFPDLHSELNLSSLELGDSALYFCASSVGVGGEQPQHFGDGTRLSIL.